This T cell receptor beta chain was sequenced during a study of control samples from healthy donors and cancer patients. Measured with immunoSEQ multiplex PCR; TCRdb has only the in-frame clones, and not every one. The table has about 160,000 clones, just over 95% seen once; the top ten hold over 0.9%. The V gene lost 0 bases and the J gene lost 2 bases, with 12 bases spanning the gap. The CDR3 spans 15 residues. The V gene's germline CDR1 is SGHRS and CDR2 YFSETQ. The genes are TRBV5-1 and TRBJ2-7; a weak D match, TRBD1 (7 bases). Sequencing used blood. The receptor's source is a woman between 25 and 40 years old in good health. Written as DNA, the CDR3 is TGCGCCAGCAGCTTGGTGGCGGGACAGACCTACGAGCAGTACTTC. Translation gives CASSLVAGQTYEQYF.